This TCR beta chain is drawn from a study of OX40 agonist ivuxolimab in advanced cancers. This clone was detected a few times. No antigen is known for it. Looked up from germline, CDR1 is LGHNA and CDR2 is YSLEER. CDR3 length equals 16 residues. Trimming pared 4 bases from V and 2 bases from J, leaving 14 bases between. The study's findings and limits: More expanded clones were seen, on average, in CD8+ T cells than in CD4+.

Clones were read by immunoSEQ multiplex PCR, and TCRdb kept only the in-frame ones, dropping some. This table has some 70,000 clones, 85% appearing once. The chain has TRBV4-3 and TRBJ1-4; possible D gene TRBD1, 5 bases. The sequences come from CD4+ or CD8+ T cells sorted from blood, collected in a trial of the OX40 agonist ivuxolimab. This sequence originates from an adult with an advanced solid tumor such as melanoma, head and neck, liver or kidney cancer. CDR3 protein: CASSPLGVGTNEKLFF. CDR3 in DNA: TGCGCCAGCAGCCCGCTAGGGGTGGGGACTAATGAAAAACTGTTTTTT.